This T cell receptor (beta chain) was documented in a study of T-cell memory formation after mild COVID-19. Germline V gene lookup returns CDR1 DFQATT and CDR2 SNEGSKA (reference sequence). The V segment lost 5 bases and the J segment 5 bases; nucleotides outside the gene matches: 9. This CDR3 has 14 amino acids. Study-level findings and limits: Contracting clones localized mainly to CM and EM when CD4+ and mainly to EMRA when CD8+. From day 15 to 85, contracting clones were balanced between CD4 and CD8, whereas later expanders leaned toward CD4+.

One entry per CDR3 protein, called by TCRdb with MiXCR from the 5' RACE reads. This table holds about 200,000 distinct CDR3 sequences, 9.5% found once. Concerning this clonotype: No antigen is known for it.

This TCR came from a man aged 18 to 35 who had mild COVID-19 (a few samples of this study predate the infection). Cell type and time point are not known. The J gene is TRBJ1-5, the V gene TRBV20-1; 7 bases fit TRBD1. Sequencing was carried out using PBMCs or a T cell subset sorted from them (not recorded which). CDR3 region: CSARRQGRDQPQHF. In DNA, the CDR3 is TGCAGTGCTCGAAGACAGGGTCGAGATCAGCCCCAGCATTTT.